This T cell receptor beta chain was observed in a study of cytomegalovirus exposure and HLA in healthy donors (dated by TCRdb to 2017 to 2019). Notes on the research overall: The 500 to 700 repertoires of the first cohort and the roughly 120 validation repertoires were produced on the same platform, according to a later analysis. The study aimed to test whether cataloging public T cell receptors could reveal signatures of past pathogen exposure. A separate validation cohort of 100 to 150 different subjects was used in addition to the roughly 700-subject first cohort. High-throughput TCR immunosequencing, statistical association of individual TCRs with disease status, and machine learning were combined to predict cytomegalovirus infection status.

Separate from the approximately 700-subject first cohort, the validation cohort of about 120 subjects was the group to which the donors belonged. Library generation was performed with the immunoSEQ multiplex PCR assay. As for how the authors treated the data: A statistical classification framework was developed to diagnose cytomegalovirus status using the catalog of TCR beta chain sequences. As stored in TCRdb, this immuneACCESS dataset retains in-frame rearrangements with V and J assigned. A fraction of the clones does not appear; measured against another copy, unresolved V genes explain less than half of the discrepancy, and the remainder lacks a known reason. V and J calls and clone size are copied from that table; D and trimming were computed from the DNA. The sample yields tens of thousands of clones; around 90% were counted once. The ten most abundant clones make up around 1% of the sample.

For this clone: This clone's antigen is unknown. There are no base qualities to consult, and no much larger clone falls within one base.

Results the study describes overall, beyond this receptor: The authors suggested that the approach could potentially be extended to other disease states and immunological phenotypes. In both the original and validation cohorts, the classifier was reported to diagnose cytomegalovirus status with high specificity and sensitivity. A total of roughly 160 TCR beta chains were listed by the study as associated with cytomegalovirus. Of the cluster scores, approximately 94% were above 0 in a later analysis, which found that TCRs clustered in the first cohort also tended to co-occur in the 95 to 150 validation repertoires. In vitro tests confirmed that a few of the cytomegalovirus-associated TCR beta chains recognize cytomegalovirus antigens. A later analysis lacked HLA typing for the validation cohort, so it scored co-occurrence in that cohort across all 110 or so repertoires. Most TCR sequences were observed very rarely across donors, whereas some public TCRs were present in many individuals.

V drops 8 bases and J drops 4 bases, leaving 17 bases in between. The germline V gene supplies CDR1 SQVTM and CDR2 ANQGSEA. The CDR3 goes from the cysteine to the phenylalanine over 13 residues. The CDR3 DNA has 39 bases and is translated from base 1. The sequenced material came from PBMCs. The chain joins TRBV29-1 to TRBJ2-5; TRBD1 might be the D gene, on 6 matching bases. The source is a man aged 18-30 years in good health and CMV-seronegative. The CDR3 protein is CSTVQGEVETQYF. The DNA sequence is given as TGCAGCACTGTACAGGGAGAGGTAGAGACCCAGTACTTC.